This TCR beta chain is drawn from a study of early T cells in non-severe SARS-CoV-2 infection. Study-wide context: The chains were unpaired, and the sequenced material was bulk RNA from unsorted whole blood. General study results and limits: VDJdb matching skewed toward anti-spike CD8 responses, missing private and CD4 specificities.

In germline, CDR1 is SQVTM, CDR2 ANQGSEA. The CDR3 has 12 amino acids. Trimming cost V 0 bases and J 8 bases, with 8 bases left between them. Each cDNA molecule carried a unique molecular identifier. Each CDR3 protein gets one entry after TCRdb re-called the 5' RACE reads with MiXCR. The top ten clones hold about 8.5% of a sample with 53,000 or so distinct CDR3 sequences, around 9.5% of them seen once. Comments on this clonotype: Its antigen is still unknown.

This chain connects TRBV29-1 to TRBJ1-3; D not certain. The sample comprised whole blood. This receptor was obtained from an adult who was a healthcare worker with PCR-confirmed SARS-CoV-2 infection or an uninfected control (not recorded which). For the CDR3, the DNA is TGCAGCGTTGAAGATCGTGATTACACCATATATTTT. It encodes CSVEDRDYTIYF. Complete variable domain (other parts from reference TRBV29-1 and TRBJ1-3): SAVISQKPSRDICQRGTSLTIQCQVDSQVTMMFWYRQQPGQSLTLIATANQGSEATYESGFVIDKFPISRPNLTFSTLTVSNMSPEDSSIYLCSVEDRDYTIYFGEGSWLTVV.